This TCR beta chain was sequenced during a study of identical twins. This clonotype appeared a few times. TCRdb re-called the 5' RACE reads through MiXCR, storing one row per CDR3 protein. The table lists about 530,000 distinct CDR3 sequences, over 12% of them singletons. CDR3 length: 15 residues. V dropped 5 bases and J dropped 3; count of bases not matched to a gene: 7. Germline V CDR1 and CDR2: MNHNS, SASEGT. These data were likewise used in another study, on yellow fever vaccine responses in identical twins.

Sequencing used CD4+ T cells sorted from blood. This chain uses TRBV6-1 with TRBJ1-1; TRBD1 matches at 9 bases. The TCR was taken from a woman in her late teens or twenties in good health. Written as DNA, the CDR3 is TGTGCCAGCAGTCTCCACAGGGGGCTTTACACTGAAGCTTTCTTT. Its protein is CASSLHRGLYTEAFF.